This TCR beta chain was profiled in a study of patients and donors after allogeneic stem cell transplantation (dated by TCRdb to about 2020). Libraries were made using RT-PCR. TCRdb names NextSeq 550 as the instrument used. Starting from the raw public reads, TCRdb applied fastp trimming at Q25, assembled clones with MiXCR and retained in-frame beta chains. Merged by CDR3 protein, the rows form single entries marked with the most common genes and DNA. Across this sample there are tens of thousands of distinct CDR3 sequences, with less than 15% seen only once. Around 30% of the sample is taken by the ten largest. As concerns this clonotype: It lacks a known antigen. No much larger clone is present one base from it, and per-base qualities are unavailable.

The germline ends are 8 bases apart after V is trimmed by 2 bases and J by 2 bases. The germline V gene specifies MNHEY as CDR1 and SVGEGT as CDR2. From the cysteine up to the phenylalanine, the CDR3 has a length of 14 residues. Just the 42-base CDR3 DNA is kept, in frame starting at base 1. The sequence was obtained from a human donor who was either an allogeneic HSCT recipient or a stem cell or donor lymphocyte infusion donor (not recorded which). It is not recorded whose cells these are; they may come from a transplant donor. This chain is built from TRBV6-2 or TRBV6-3 and TRBJ2-3; the D segment cannot be called with confidence. Sequencing was carried out using blood, either unsorted or a sorted T cell fraction (not recorded which). The base sequence is TGTGCCAGCAGTTACCACGTTTACACAGATACGCAGTATTTT. Translation gives CASSYHVYTDTQYF.